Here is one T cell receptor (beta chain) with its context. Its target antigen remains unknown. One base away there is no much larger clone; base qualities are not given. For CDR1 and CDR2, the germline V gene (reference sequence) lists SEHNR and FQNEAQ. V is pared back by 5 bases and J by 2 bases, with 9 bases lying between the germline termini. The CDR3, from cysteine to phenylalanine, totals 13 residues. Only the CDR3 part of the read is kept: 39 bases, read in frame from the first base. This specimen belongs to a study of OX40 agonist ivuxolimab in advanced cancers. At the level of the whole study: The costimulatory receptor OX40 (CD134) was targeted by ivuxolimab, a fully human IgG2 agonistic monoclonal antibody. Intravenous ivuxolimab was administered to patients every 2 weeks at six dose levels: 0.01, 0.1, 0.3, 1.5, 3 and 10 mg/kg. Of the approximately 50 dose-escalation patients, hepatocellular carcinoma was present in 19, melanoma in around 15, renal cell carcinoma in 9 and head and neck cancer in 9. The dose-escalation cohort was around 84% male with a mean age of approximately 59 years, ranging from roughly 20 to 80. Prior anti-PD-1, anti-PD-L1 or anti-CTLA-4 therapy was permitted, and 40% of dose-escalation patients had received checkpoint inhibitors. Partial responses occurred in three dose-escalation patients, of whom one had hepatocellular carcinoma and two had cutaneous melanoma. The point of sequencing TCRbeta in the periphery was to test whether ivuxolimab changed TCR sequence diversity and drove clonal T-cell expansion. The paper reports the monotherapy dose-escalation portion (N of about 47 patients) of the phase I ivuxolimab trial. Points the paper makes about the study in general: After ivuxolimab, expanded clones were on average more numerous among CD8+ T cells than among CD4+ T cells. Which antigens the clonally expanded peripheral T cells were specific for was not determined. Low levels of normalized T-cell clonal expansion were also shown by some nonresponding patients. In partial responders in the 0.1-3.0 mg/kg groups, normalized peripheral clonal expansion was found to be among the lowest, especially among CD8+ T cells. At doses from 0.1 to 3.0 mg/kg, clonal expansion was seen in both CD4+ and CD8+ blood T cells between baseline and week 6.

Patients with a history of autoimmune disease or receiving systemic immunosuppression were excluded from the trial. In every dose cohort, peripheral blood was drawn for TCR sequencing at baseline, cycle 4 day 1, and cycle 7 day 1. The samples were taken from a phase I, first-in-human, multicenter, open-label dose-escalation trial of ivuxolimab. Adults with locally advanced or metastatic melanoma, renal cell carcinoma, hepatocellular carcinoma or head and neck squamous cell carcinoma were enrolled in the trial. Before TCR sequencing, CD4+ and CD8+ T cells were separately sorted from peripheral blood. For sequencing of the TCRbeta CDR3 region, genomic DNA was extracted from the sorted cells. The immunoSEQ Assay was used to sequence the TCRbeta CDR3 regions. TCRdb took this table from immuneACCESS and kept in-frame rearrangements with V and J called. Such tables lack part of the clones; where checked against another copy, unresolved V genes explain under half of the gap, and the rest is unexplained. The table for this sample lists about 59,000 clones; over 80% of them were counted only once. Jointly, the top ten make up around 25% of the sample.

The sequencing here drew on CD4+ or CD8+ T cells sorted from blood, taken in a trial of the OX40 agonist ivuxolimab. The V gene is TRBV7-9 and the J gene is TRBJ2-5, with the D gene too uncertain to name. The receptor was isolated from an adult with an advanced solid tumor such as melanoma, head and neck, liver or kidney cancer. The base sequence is TGTGCCAGCAGCCCCGGACGGCAAGAGACCCAGTACTTC. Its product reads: CASSPGRQETQYF.